This TCR beta chain was recovered during a study of blood T cells in healthy people across ages (dated by TCRdb to between 2014 and 2017). Study-wide context: In model experiments, template switching captured roughly one uniquely barcoded TCR beta cDNA molecule for every two T cells. The study measured age-related changes in TCR beta repertoire diversity using deep sequencing normalized with unique cDNA molecular identifiers. The donors were split into four age groups: young (average 16 years), middle-aged (around 37), aged (roughly 60) and long-lived (approximately 89). The study analyzed two additional independent replicas of 1 million unique cDNA reads from the same blood draw for two donors, one aged 18 to 29 and one aged 80 or older. On the study overall, not on this receptor specifically: Estimates of total diversity from one million sequenced T cells were regarded as lower bounds and underestimates. The long-lived group showed more naive CD4+ T cells, fewer expanded clones and increased TCR diversity than the aged group, suggesting age selection. Because profiling used bulk unsorted PBMCs, naive and antigen-experienced compartments could not be compared conclusively. A strong correlation was found between observed TCR beta diversity and the percentage of naive T cells measured by flow cytometry. Observed TCR beta diversity per million T cells fell roughly linearly with age, and a significant reduction was already apparent by age around 40. Donor CMV infection status was unknown, potentially confounding age-related changes in expanded clonotypes.

About this clonotype itself: The antigen it recognizes is unknown. Base qualities are not at hand, and no much larger clone is one base apart.

For this chain, trimming is 3 bases at the V end and 2 bases at the J end, and the number of junction bases without a gene match is 3. According to the germline V gene (reference sequence), CDR1 reads LNHNV and CDR2 reads YYDKDF. Counted from cysteine to phenylalanine, this CDR3 has 14 amino acids. Only the CDR3 DNA stays, 42 bases, in frame from base 1. Libraries were constructed by 5' RACE. Sequencing relied on an Illumina HiSeq 2500. A second PCR of about 7 to 12 cycles was run with a J-beta primer mix and a sample-barcoded 5' primer. A template-switch 5' adaptor carrying 12 random nucleotides introduced a unique molecular identifier onto each TCR beta cDNA molecule. Each sample yielded at least 2.5 million CDR3-containing paired-end reads. First-strand cDNA was synthesized from all RNA with the Mint cDNA synthesis kit, primed by a TRBC-specific oligonucleotide. All cDNA was treated with uracil-DNA glycosylase and then went through a first 18-cycle PCR with the universal primers M1SS and BC2_uni_R. The authors' analysis ran thus. For normalization, 1 million high-quality reads were randomly selected from each sample, with every read carrying a distinct molecular identifier. Instead of being binned into consensus sequences, reads that shared molecular identifiers were thrown out. MiTCR, with a Q25 quality threshold and the strictest error-elimination algorithm, was used for CDR3 identification, clonotype clustering and error correction. A nonparametric unseen species model with Euler transformation was used to estimate lower-bound total TCR beta diversity. The public reads were reprocessed in TCRdb via fastp at Q25 and MiXCR, keeping in-frame beta chains. Records with the same CDR3 protein are collapsed into one entry carrying the most frequent genes and DNA. The V and J calls shown here were made by TCRdb, not taken from the authors' results. Counted in this sample were some 940,000 distinct CDR3 sequences; just under 30% of them appeared once. The ten largest clones represent around 9.6% of the sample.

Systemically healthy Caucasian individuals from Russia, 39 in total and aged roughly 6 to 100 years, were included as donors. Each donor gave about 10 milliliters of peripheral blood, drawn into EDTA-treated Vacutainer tubes. Ficoll-Paque density-gradient centrifugation was used to isolate PBMCs, with at least 6 million per sample. Trizol reagent was used to extract total RNA from the PBMCs, yielding at least 5.5 micrograms per sample. Naive CD45RAhigh/CD27high T cell percentages were measured by flow cytometry on a PBMC aliquot from every donor. Another study also made use of these data, one on T cells of mothers and their children. Looking at the second paper: Nine systemically healthy Caucasian individuals, comprising three mothers and their six children, were included as donors. cDNA synthesis consumed the entire amount of extracted RNA, loaded at approximately 1.6 ug RNA in each 15 ul reaction. In the second PCR, the M1S primer introduced both the sample barcodes and 2-4 random nucleotides. Each mother yielded over 9.5 million TCR beta CDR3 reads and each child 3 million or so reads. In both related and unrelated pairs, thymic selection shapes the output of TCR recombination in a similar way, with inherited differences having only a minor effect. Normalized repertoire overlap was always found to be slightly, but never significantly, higher in related mother-child pairs than in unrelated mother-child pairs. With a sensitivity of around 97 clones per million clonotypes, no persistent microchimeric T cell clones were detected. To look for features that set related mother-child pairs apart from unrelated individuals, the researchers ran deep NGS to compare the TCR beta repertoires of mothers and children. Mothers averaged roughly 36 +/- 4 years of age and children averaged approximately 11 +/- 4 years. After adapter ligation was performed with NEBNext reagents, the libraries were sequenced on an Illumina HiSeq 2000 with 100+100 nt paired-end reads. To prevent cross-contamination, the mother and child libraries were prepared a month apart and were sequenced in separate runs. For each donor, between about 450,000 and 2,300,000 distinct TCR beta clonotypes were identified. Naive TCR beta clonotypes were estimated from low-frequency clonotypes matched to each donor's FACS-determined naive share, without sorting.

The sample comprised blood. The sequence is built from TRBV15 and TRBJ2-5, with TRBD1 identical over 7 junction bases. This receptor was identified in a woman between 40 and 50 years old in good health. The CDR3 is CATSSGQVQETQYF. The DNA sequence reads TGTGCCACCAGCAGTGGACAGGTTCAAGAGACCCAGTACTTC.